The 30 T cell receptor beta chains in this list originate from one sample, sequenced in a study of identical twins. A single record per CDR3 protein comes from TCRdb applying MiXCR to the 5' RACE reads. This sample has about 790,000 distinct CDR3 sequences, with roughly 18% found just once. This sample also appeared in a second study, on T cells expressing NK-cell markers.

Sequences were obtained from PBMCs. The origin of the receptors is a woman in her late teens or twenties in good health.

This clonotype has a handful of counts. The chain uses TRBV20-1 and TRBJ2-1, with D unresolved. Germline loops: CDR1 DFQATT, CDR2 SNEGSKA (reference sequence). This CDR3 has 15 amino acids. V was pared by 6 bases and J by 3 bases, with 18 bases between. The CDR3 DNA reads TGCAGTGCGCTTCAGGAGACTCCAATCTACAATGAGCAGTTCTTC. As protein: CSALQETPIYNEQFF.

The chain joins TRBV12-3 or TRBV12-4 to TRBJ2-1, with D perhaps given as TRBD1 or TRBD2 (5 bases each). V lost 3 bases to trimming and J lost 0 bases, with 9 bases between them. CDR3 length equals 15 residues. CDR3 nucleotide sequence: TGTGCCAGCAGTTTTGGGACCGTCTCCTACAATGAGCAGTTCTTC. Translation gives CASSFGTVSYNEQFF.

A few counts support this clonotype. The chain couples TRBV7-9 to TRBJ1-2; D might be TRBD1 (6 bases). Germline CDR1 reads SEHNR; CDR2 reads FQNEAQ (reference sequence). Trimming cost V 6 bases and J 5 bases, with 19 bases left between them. This CDR3 has 15 amino acids. DNA of the CDR3: TGTGCCAGCAGTCCCTACCCAGCAGGGGCGTATGGCTACACCTTC. Its translation is CASSPYPAGAYGYTF.

The CDR3 reads CASSFGQSNEQFF. CDR3 sequence (DNA): TGCGCCAGCAGCTTTGGACAATCCAATGAGCAGTTCTTC. The J gene is TRBJ2-1, the V gene TRBV5-1; possible D gene TRBD1, 5 bases. CDR1 is SGHRS and CDR2 is YFSETQ in the germline V gene. The CDR3 spans 13 residues. V lost 2 bases and J lost 6, with 9 bases in between.

The rearrangement uses TRBV7-3 and TRBJ1-6, with 9 nucleotides matching TRBD1. Unmatched junction bases numbered 5, after V lost 4 bases and J lost 10 bases. CDR3 size: 14 residues. Looked up from germline, CDR1 is SGHTA and CDR2 is FQGTGA. CDR3 DNA: TGTGCCAGCAGCTCGACAGGGGGGAGATCACCCCTCCACTTT. Protein product: CASSSTGGRSPLHF.

This clonotype was seen ten or more times. The chain links TRBV5-1 to TRBJ1-1; 10 bases are a match to TRBD1. The CDR3 totals 14 residues. The junction had 6 bases not matched to a gene; V was cut back by 4 bases and J by 6 bases. Germline lookup yields CDR1 SGHRS and CDR2 YFSETQ. In DNA, the CDR3 is TGCGCCAGCAGCGTGGACAGGGGGAAGGCTGAAGCTTTCTTT. The encoded protein is CASSVDRGKAEAFF.

CDR3 DNA sequence: TGTGCCAGCAGCGCGGATAGAGAGGGGTTCACAGATACGCAGTATTTT. It translates to CASSADREGFTDTQYF. The rearrangement links TRBV9 to TRBJ2-3, with D tentatively TRBD1 or TRBD2 (5 bases each). There are 16 residues in the CDR3. V was pared by 3 bases and J by 2 bases, with 16 bases between. Germline assignment: CDR1 SGDLS and CDR2 YYNGEE.

This clonotype was detected a few times. The chain has TRBV6-5 and TRBJ2-1; 10 nucleotides align to TRBD2. This CDR3 has 15 amino acids. Germline V CDR1 and CDR2: MNHEY, SVGAGI. V shed 2 bases, J shed 2 bases, and the junction held 0 bases outside the gene matches. The CDR3 nucleotides are TGTGCCAGCAGTTACGGACTAGCGGCCTACAATGAGCAGTTCTTC. This codes for CASSYGLAAYNEQFF.

The V call is TRBV18, the J call TRBJ2-7; 9 bases match TRBD1. This CDR3 has 14 residues. J lost 4 bases, V lost 8 bases, and 9 bases had no gene match. Germline V lookup: CDR1 KGHSH, CDR2 LQKENI. CDR3 sequence (DNA): TGTGCCAGCCCCCCCGGGACAGGGTCTTACGAGCAGTACTTC. The encoded protein is CASPPGTGSYEQYF.

This clonotype was counted only a few times. V and J are TRBV18 and TRBJ1-2, with 8 positions matching TRBD1. Germline CDR1 is KGHSH and CDR2 is LQKENI. The length of the CDR3 is 15 residues. The V gene end was trimmed by 4 bases and the J gene end by 3 bases; junction bases not matched to a gene: 7. DNA of the CDR3: TGTGCCAGCTCACTCGGGACAGGTAGCTACTATGGCTACACCTTC. Protein product: CASSLGTGSYYGYTF.

The V gene is TRBV15, the J gene TRBJ2-3; no clear D. In germline, CDR1 is LNHNV, CDR2 YYDKDF (reference sequence). This CDR3 has 12 residues. The germline V and J ends were trimmed by 5 bases and 6 bases, with 9 bases remaining between them. The CDR3 DNA reads as TGTGCCACCAGCTTCGATCTCGATACGCAGTATTTT. Its protein is CATSFDLDTQYF.

This clonotype was seen ten or more times. The gene calls are TRBV5-6 and TRBJ2-3, with 9 bases matching TRBD2. This CDR3 spans 14 amino acids. Germline V lookup: CDR1 SGHDT, CDR2 YYEEEE. The ends lost 7 bases at V and 3 bases at J; junction bases unmatched: 6. CDR3 DNA sequence: TGTGCCAGCGACTTGGCGGGGGGGACAGATACGCAGTATTTT. This sequence encodes CASDLAGGTDTQYF.

The V call is TRBV20-1, the J call TRBJ2-7, with TRBD2 matching 7 bases. Germline CDR1 is DFQATT and CDR2 is SNEGSKA (reference sequence). This CDR3 region has 14 residues. The J segment lost 0 bases and the V segment lost 4 bases, leaving 6 bases of the junction unmatched. CDR3 loop: CSAIGTMSSYEQYF. Written as DNA, the CDR3 is TGCAGTGCTATCGGGACTATGAGCTCCTACGAGCAGTACTTC.

The V and J genes are TRBV12-3 or TRBV12-4 and TRBJ2-7; tentatively, D is TRBD1 or TRBD2 (5 bases each). V was pared by 3 bases and J by 1 base, with 22 bases between. CDR3 length: 18 residues. This chain's CDR3 is CASSLGLRGRGSSYEQYF. DNA for the CDR3: TGTGCCAGCAGTTTGGGGCTACGGGGTAGAGGATCTTCCTACGAGCAGTACTTC.

V and J are TRBV5-1 and TRBJ2-3; TRBD2 aligns across 12 bases. Looked up from germline, CDR1 is SGHRS and CDR2 is YFSETQ. The CDR3 is 19 residues long. V lost 1 base and J lost 0; bases outside the gene matches: 9. The CDR3 DNA reads as TGCGCCAGCAGCTTGAGCCTAGCGGGGGGGACCGCTAGCACAGATACGCAGTATTTT. Translation gives CASSLSLAGGTASTDTQYF.

A few counts support this clonotype. This chain connects TRBV6-1 to TRBJ2-6, with D perhaps matching TRBD2 (5 bases). CDR1 and CDR2 (germline): MNHNS, SASEGT. The CDR3 is 17 residues long. V lost 5 bases to trimming and J lost 0 bases, with 14 bases between them. CDR3 bases: TGTGCCAGCAGTATGACCGGGATTCTCTCTGGGGCCAACGTCCTGACTTTC. Protein sequence: CASSMTGILSGANVLTF.

This chain uses TRBV29-1 with TRBJ2-1; unclear D gene. Germline CDR1 reads SQVTM; CDR2 reads ANQGSEA. The CDR3 runs to 8 residues. V was pared by 5 bases and J by 10 bases, with 3 bases between. The CDR3 sequence is CSVQEQFF. DNA of the CDR3: TGCAGCGTTCAGGAGCAGTTCTTC.

V gene TRBV27 combines with J gene TRBJ2-7; 10 bases are a match to TRBD1. CDR1 and CDR2 from the germline V gene are MNHEY and SMNVEV (reference sequence). The CDR3 consists of 14 residues. Trimming at V came to 5 bases and at J to 5 bases, leaving 6 bases not matched to a gene. CDR3 in amino acids: CASSLPGQGNEQYF. The CDR3 DNA is TGTGCCAGCAGTCTACCGGGACAGGGGAACGAGCAGTACTTC.

The V and J genes are TRBV6-1 and TRBJ2-1; D unresolved. Trimming stripped 10 bases from V and 0 bases from J, with 10 bases between. CDR1 and CDR2 (germline): MNHNS, SASEGT. This CDR3 contains 13 residues. This CDR3 is CATGLSSYNEQFF. Written as DNA, the CDR3 is TGTGCCACCGGCCTGAGCTCCTACAATGAGCAGTTCTTC.

The J gene is TRBJ2-1, the V gene TRBV9; 7 nucleotides align to TRBD1. The V gene's germline CDR1 is SGDLS and CDR2 YYNGEE. Trimming cost V 4 bases and J 9 bases; bases outside gene matches: 7. CDR3 length: 13 amino acids. The CDR3 region has the DNA TGTGCCAGCAGCTCCGGGACAGAAGTTGAGCAGTTCTTC. It is translated as CASSSGTEVEQFF.

The V call is TRBV4-1, the J call TRBJ2-1; 7 bases match TRBD1. The CDR3 loop spans 16 amino acids. Germline lookup yields CDR1 MGHRA and CDR2 YSYEKL. V dropped 3 bases and J dropped 4; count of bases not matched to a gene: 9. This CDR3 is CASSQIRGSFYNEQFF. In DNA, the CDR3 is TGCGCCAGCAGCCAGATCAGGGGGTCTTTTTACAATGAGCAGTTCTTC.

V gene TRBV5-1 combines with J gene TRBJ2-3; TRBD2 matches 10 bases. Germline CDR1 SGHRS, CDR2 YFSETQ. The J segment lost 6 bases and the V segment lost 4 bases, leaving 14 bases of the junction unmatched. This CDR3 region has 17 residues. CDR3 region: CASSKTSGLLISDTQYF. The CDR3 region has the DNA TGCGCCAGCAGCAAGACTAGCGGGCTATTAATTTCGGATACGCAGTATTTT.

A few counts support this clonotype. The genes are TRBV5-7 and TRBJ2-6; D not certain. TRBV5-7 is an open reading frame, and its role is uncertain. Trimming removed 4 bases from V and 1 base from J, with 12 bases in between. The CDR3 extends over 16 amino acids. This CDR3 reads CASSLNYKSGANVLTF. CDR3 sequence (DNA): TGTGCCAGCAGCCTAAACTACAAATCTGGGGCCAACGTCCTGACTTTC.

In this sample, this clonotype turned up many times. The rearrangement uses TRBV10-3 and TRBJ2-7, with 8 positions matching TRBD2. This CDR3 spans 16 amino acids. V gave up 2 bases and J gave up 3 bases; unmatched junction bases: 9. Germline V CDR1 and CDR2: ENHRY, SYGVKD. CDR3 DNA: TGTGCCATCAGTGAGACGATGGGACTAGTTATCTACGAGCAGTACTTC. Residues: CAISETMGLVIYEQYF.

The chain joins TRBV19 to TRBJ2-5; no firm D call. Germline V lookup: CDR1 LNHDA, CDR2 SQIVND (reference sequence). There are 14 residues in the CDR3. V was pared by 4 bases and J by 5 bases, with 14 bases between. Written as DNA, the CDR3 is TGTGCCAGTAGTACCCTCGTGGGCGTGGAGACCCAGTACTTC. Amino acids: CASSTLVGVETQYF.

The gene calls are TRBV29-1 and TRBJ2-7; D gene unclear. Germline CDR1 and CDR2: SQVTM and ANQGSEA. V gave up 2 bases and J gave up 9 bases, with 17 bases separating them. There are 13 residues in the CDR3. CDR3 sequence (DNA): TGCAGCGTTGAATTGGCCTACCACGTCGGGCAGTACTTC. Residues: CSVELAYHVGQYF.

This chain connects TRBV20-1 to TRBJ2-7; D might be TRBD1 (5 bases). Germline loops: CDR1 DFQATT, CDR2 SNEGSKA (reference sequence). CDR3 size: 11 residues. Trimming removed 5 bases at V and 3 bases at J, with 8 bases between. This chain's CDR3 is CSAGHNYEQYF. CDR3 in DNA: TGCAGTGCTGGACACAACTACGAGCAGTACTTC.

CDR3 in DNA: TGTGCCATCCGGACTAGCGGGGTAACCTACAATGAGCAGTTCTTC. It specifies CAIRTSGVTYNEQFF. The chain recombines TRBV10-3 with TRBJ2-1, with TRBD2 matching over 12 bases. J lost 2 bases, V lost 8 bases, and 4 bases had no gene match. The CDR3 is made up of 15 amino acids. Germline V lookup: CDR1 ENHRY, CDR2 SYGVKD.

This chain uses TRBV7-6 with TRBJ2-3, with 9 positions matching TRBD1. This CDR3 is 17 amino acids long. V dropped 5 bases and J dropped 4; count of bases not matched to a gene: 13. The germline V gene encodes CDR1 SGHVS and CDR2 FNYEAQ. The CDR3 is CASSPSSGTGISDTQYF. Written as DNA, the CDR3 is TGTGCCAGCAGCCCCAGTTCAGGGACAGGGATATCAGATACGCAGTATTTT.

This clonotype was seen a handful of times. In DNA, the CDR3 is TGTGCCAGCAGTTCGGTTGGGGCCGGGGAGCTGTTTTTT. Its protein product is CASSSVGAGELFF. This chain links TRBV12-3 or TRBV12-4 with TRBJ2-2; D ambiguous. This CDR3 has 13 amino acids. V was clipped by 4 bases and J by 6 bases, with 9 bases between them.